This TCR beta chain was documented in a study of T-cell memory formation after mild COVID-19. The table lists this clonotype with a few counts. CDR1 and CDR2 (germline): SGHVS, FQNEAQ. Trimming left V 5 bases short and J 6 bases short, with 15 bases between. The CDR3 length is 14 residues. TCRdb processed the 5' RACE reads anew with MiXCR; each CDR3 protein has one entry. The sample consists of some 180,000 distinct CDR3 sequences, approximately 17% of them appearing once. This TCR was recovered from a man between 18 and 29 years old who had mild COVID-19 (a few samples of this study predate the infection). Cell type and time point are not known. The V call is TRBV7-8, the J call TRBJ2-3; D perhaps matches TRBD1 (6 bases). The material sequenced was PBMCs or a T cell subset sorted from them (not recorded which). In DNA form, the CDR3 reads TGTGCCAGCAGCCCCAACAGGGTACGGGATACGCAGTATTTT. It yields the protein CASSPNRVRDTQYF.